This TCR beta chain was sequenced in a study of cytomegalovirus exposure and HLA in healthy donors. Findings and limits, study-wide: No immune exposure information besides CMV serostatus was available. Cytomegalovirus association was assigned to about 150 TCR beta chains.

Germline CDR1 is SGHVS and CDR2 is FNYEAQ. V shed 5 bases and J 2 bases; nucleotides not matched to a gene: 5. CDR3 length equals 14 residues. The PCR used 60 Vbeta and 13 Jbeta primers. Only in-frame clones appear in the TCRdb table, and some are missing; sequencing was by immunoSEQ multiplex PCR. The sample shows roughly 180,000 clones, 60% to 85% of them seen only once. Comment on this clone: Its antigen is not known.

The chain is built from TRBV7-6 and TRBJ2-7; 8 bases agree with TRBD1. The source of this sequence is a girl aged 5-17 years in good health and CMV-seropositive. The sample was PBMCs. The CDR3 DNA reads as TGTGCCAGCAGCCCCCCGGGACAGGCCTACGAGCAGTACTTC. Residues: CASSPPGQAYEQYF.